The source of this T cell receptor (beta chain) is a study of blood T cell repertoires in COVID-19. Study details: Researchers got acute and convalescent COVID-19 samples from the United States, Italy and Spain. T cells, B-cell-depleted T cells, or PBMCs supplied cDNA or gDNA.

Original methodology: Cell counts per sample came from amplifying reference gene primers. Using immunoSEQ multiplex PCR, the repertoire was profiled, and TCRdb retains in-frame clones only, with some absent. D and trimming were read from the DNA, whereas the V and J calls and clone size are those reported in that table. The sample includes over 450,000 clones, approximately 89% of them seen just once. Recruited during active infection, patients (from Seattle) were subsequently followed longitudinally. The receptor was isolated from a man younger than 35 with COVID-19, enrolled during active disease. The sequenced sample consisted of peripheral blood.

The CDR3 DNA reads as TGTGCCAGTAGTATGGCGGGAGGGCCGATAGAGACCCAGTACTTC. Its protein is CASSMAGGPIETQYF. V usage is TRBV19 and J usage is TRBJ2-5; 9 bases are a match to TRBD2. V shed 3 bases and J 4 bases; nucleotides not matched to a gene: 6. The germline CDR1 and CDR2 sequences are LNHDA and SQIVND (reference sequence). The CDR3 is made up of 15 amino acids.